This T cell receptor beta chain emerged from a study of CD8 T cells in ankylosing spondylitis. The CDR3 runs to 13 residues. The ends were cut back, 5 bases at V and 1 base at J, with 8 bases in the middle. TCRdb reprocessed the 5' RACE reads with MiXCR, giving one entry per CDR3 protein. The table lists around 340,000 distinct CDR3 sequences, roughly 15% of them singletons. This clonotype was picked up many times. Its antigen is undetermined. Study-wide results and caveats: It was reported that disease-linked clones were significantly enriched in matched ankylosing spondylitis synovial fluid. Peripheral blood samples showed relatively rare disease-linked clones, and these clones were CD8+.

The clonotype originates from a male donor with ankylosing spondylitis or in good health (not recorded which). V usage is TRBV12-3 or TRBV12-4 and J usage is TRBJ2-5; D is unresolved. Sequencing used blood, either unsorted or a sorted T cell fraction (not recorded which). CDR3 region: CASSRSIQETQYF. DNA for the CDR3: TGTGCCAGCAGTCGCAGTATCCAAGAGACCCAGTACTTC.